These 7 T cell receptor beta chains came from one sample sequenced in a study of T cells in Graves' hyperthyroidism and ophthalmopathy. RNA transcripts gave rise to amplified TCR beta CDR3 regions. Carried out on the TCR CDR3, a first-round RT-PCR used the HTBI primer set. MiXCR was run by TCRdb on the multiplex PCR reads, yielding one entry per CDR3 protein. The sample consists of a few hundred thousand distinct CDR3 sequences, approximately 15% of them appearing once. Material: blood. Receptor source: a woman aged 35 to 49 with Graves' ophthalmopathy.

The gene calls are TRBV4-2 and TRBJ2-5; D possibly corresponds to TRBD1 (5 bases). The CDR3 is 14 amino acids. The V end lost 1 base, the J end lost 1 base, and 7 bases lay between the germline ends. Germline V lookup: CDR1 LGHNA, CDR2 YNFKEQ. The CDR3 region is CASSQGGIQETQYF. The CDR3 DNA reads as TGTGCCAGCAGCCAAGGGGGCATCCAAGAGACCCAGTACTTC.

This clonotype has a count of ten or more. J is TRBJ2-3 and V is TRBV19; 12 bases match TRBD2. The germline V gene has CDR1 LNHDA and CDR2 SQIVND (reference sequence). V dropped 3 bases and J dropped 3; count of bases not matched to a gene: 1. The CDR3 length is 15 residues. CDR3 nucleotide sequence: TGTGCCAGTAGTATCCTAGCGGGGGGGACAGATACGCAGTATTTT. It codes for CASSILAGGTDTQYF.

Note on this clonotype: A junction end diverges from the germline sequence, so it may reflect a read error. This rearrangement joins TRBV19 to TRBJ2-3, with D perhaps assigned TRBD1 or TRBD2 (5 bases each). The CDR3 runs to 16 residues. CDR1 and CDR2 from the germline V gene are LNHDA and SQIVND (reference sequence). Here the CDR3 reads CASSIWDGSSTDTRYF. CDR3 DNA: TGTGCCAGTAGTATATGGGACGGCTCTAGCACAGATACGCGGTATTTT. The whole variable domain, filled in from reference TRBV19 and TRBJ2-3, reads DGGITQSPKYLFRKEGQNVTLSCEQNLNHDAMYWYRQDPGQGLRLIYYSQIVNDFQKGDIAEGYSVSREKKESFPLTVTSAQKNPTAFYLCASSIWDGSSTDTRYFGPGTRLTVL.

This clonotype has just a few counts. The rearrangement links TRBV12-3 or TRBV12-4 to TRBJ2-2; D not certain. The CDR3 loop spans 15 amino acids. The V and J ends lost 6 bases and 5 bases respectively, with 16 bases between them. The CDR3 sequence is CASSFRPRKTGELFF. The CDR3 DNA reads TGTGCCAGCAGCTTCCGGCCCAGAAAGACCGGGGAGCTGTTTTTT.

This clonotype was seen repeatedly, ten times or more. The chain joins TRBV28 to TRBJ2-1; perhaps TRBD2 as D (6 bases). Trimming left V 7 bases short and J 4 bases short, with 8 bases between. The CDR3 is 12 residues long. Germline assignment: CDR1 MDHEN and CDR2 SYDVKM. CDR3 residues: CASTGEYNEQFF. Written as DNA, the CDR3 is TGTGCCAGCACGGGAGAGTACAATGAGCAGTTCTTC.

This sequence joins TRBV7-9 and TRBJ2-5, with 15 bases lining up with TRBD2. Trimming cost V 5 bases and J 5 bases; bases outside gene matches: 6. The CDR3 contains 16 residues. Germline V gene lookup returns CDR1 SEHNR and CDR2 FQNEAQ (reference sequence). Here the CDR3 reads CASSTGLAGGLETQYF. DNA of the CDR3: TGTGCCAGCAGCACAGGACTAGCGGGGGGGCTTGAGACCCAGTACTTC.

This clonotype has more than one count but fewer than ten. The V and J genes are TRBV20-1 and TRBJ1-2; a possible D gene is TRBD1 (5 bases). Germline V CDR1 and CDR2: DFQATT, SNEGSKA (reference sequence). This CDR3 has 14 amino acids. V was cut by 2 bases and J by 4 bases, with 14 bases left in between. DNA for the CDR3: TGCAGTGCTAGATTCCGGGACCCGCTCTATGGCTACACCTTC. It yields the protein CSARFRDPLYGYTF.